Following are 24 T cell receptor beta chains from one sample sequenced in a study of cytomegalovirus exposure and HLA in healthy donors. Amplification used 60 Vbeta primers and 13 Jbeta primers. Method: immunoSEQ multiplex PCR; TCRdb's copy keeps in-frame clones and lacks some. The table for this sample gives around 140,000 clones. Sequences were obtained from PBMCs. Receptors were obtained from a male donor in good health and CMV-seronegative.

CDR3: CAVYRENYGYTF. The CDR3 DNA reads TGTGCCGTATACAGGGAGAACTATGGCTACACCTTC. This chain links TRBV19 with TRBJ1-2, with D perhaps TRBD1 (6 bases). This CDR3 spans 12 amino acids. Germline CDR1 LNHDA, CDR2 SQIVND (reference sequence). V gave up 11 bases and J gave up 2 bases, with 12 bases separating them.

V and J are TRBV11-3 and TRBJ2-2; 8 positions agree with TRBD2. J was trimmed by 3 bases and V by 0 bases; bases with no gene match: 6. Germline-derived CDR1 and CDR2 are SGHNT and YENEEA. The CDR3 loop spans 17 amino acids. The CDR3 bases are TGTGCCAGCAGCTTAGATACCGGGACTAGAGACACCGGGGAGCTGTTTTTT. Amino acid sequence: CASSLDTGTRDTGELFF.

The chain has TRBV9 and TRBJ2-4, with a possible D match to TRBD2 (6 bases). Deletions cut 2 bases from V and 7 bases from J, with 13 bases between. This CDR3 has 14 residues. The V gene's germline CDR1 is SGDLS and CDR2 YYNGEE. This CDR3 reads CASSVGGSKNIQYF. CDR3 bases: TGTGCCAGCAGCGTGGGGGGTTCGAAGAACATTCAGTACTTC.

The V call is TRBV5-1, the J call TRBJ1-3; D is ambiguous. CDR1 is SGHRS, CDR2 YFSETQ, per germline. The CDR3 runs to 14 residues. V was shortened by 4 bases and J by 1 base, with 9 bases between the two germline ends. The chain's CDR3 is CASSPTGSGNTIYF. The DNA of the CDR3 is TGCGCCAGCAGCCCGACGGGATCTGGAAACACCATATATTTT. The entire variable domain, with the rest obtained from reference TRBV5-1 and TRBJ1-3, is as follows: KAGVTQTPRYLIKTRGQQVTLSCSPISGHRSVSWYQQTPGQGLQFLFEYFSETQRNKGNFPGRFSGRQFSNSRSEMNVSTLELGDSALYLCASSPTGSGNTIYFGEGSWLTVV.

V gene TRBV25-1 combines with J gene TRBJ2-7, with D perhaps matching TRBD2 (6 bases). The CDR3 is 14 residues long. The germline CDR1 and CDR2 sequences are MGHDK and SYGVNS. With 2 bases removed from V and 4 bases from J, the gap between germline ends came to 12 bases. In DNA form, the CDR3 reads TGTGCCAGCAGTGAAGGGGGGTTTCGGTACGAGCAGTACTTC. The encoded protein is CASSEGGFRYEQYF.

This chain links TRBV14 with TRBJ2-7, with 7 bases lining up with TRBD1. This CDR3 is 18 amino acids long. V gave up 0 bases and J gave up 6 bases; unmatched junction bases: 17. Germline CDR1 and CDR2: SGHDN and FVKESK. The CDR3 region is CASSQEVSRLQGKIEQYF. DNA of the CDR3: TGTGCCAGCAGCCAAGAAGTATCAAGGCTACAGGGGAAGATCGAGCAGTACTTC.

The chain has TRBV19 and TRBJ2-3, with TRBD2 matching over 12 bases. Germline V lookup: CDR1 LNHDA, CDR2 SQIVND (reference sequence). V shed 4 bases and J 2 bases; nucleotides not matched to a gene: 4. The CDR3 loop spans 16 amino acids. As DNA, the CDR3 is TGTGCCAGTAGTACTGGACTAGCGGGGCCCACAGATACGCAGTATTTT. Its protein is CASSTGLAGPTDTQYF.

The DNA of the CDR3 is TGTGCCAGCAGCCAAGATTTATCGGGGGGGCGAAGCAATCAGCCCCAGCATTTT. Protein product: CASSQDLSGGRSNQPQHF. The J gene is TRBJ1-5, the V gene TRBV4-2; a weak D match, TRBD1 (6 bases). The CDR3 is made up of 18 amino acids. Germline CDR1 LGHNA, CDR2 YNFKEQ. V was cut by 0 bases and J by 1 base, with 16 bases left in between.

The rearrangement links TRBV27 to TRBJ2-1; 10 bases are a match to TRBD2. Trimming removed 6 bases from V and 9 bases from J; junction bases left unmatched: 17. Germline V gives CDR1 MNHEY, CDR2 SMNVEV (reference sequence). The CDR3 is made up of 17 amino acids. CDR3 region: CASSTGGIGTSDPEQFF. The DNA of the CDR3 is TGTGCCAGCAGCACAGGGGGTATAGGGACTAGCGATCCTGAGCAGTTCTTC.

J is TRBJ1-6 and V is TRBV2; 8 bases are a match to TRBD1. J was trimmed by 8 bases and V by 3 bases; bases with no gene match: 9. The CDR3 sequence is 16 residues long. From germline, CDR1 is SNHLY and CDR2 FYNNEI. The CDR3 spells CASSDYMGTGYSPLHF. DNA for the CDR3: TGTGCCAGCAGTGACTATATGGGGACAGGTTATTCACCCCTCCACTTT.

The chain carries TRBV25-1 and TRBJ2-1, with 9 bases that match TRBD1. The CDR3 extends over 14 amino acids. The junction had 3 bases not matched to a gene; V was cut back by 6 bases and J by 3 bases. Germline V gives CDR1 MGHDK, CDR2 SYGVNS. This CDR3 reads CASRGQGLYNEQFF. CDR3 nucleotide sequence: TGTGCCAGCAGGGGACAGGGTCTCTACAATGAGCAGTTCTTC.

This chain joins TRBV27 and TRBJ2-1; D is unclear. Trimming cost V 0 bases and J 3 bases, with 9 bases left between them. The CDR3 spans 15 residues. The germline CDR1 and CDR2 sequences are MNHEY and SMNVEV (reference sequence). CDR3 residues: CASSLSGAIYNEQFF. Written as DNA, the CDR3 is TGTGCCAGCAGTTTATCGGGCGCGATCTACAATGAGCAGTTCTTC.

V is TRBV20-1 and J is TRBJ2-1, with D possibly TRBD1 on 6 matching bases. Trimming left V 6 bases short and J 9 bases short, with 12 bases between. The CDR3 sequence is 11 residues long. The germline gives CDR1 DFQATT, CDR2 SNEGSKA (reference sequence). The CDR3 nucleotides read TGCAGTGCAAGGACAGCCCTTGAGCAGTTCTTC. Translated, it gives CSARTALEQFF.

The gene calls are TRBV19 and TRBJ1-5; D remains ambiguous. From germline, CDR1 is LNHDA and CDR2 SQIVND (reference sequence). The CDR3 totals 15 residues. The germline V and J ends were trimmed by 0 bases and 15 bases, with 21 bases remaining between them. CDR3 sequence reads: CASSIEPFPGNEVHF. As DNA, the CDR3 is TGTGCCAGTAGTATAGAGCCTTTTCCGGGGAACGAAGTGCATTTT.

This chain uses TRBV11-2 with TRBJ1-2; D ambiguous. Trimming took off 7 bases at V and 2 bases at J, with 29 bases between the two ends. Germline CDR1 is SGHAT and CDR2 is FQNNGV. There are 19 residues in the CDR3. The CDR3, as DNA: TGTGCCAGCACCTCTGAGGGCACCGGGAGACCGCTGAAGAACTATGGCTACACCTTC. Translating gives CASTSEGTGRPLKNYGYTF. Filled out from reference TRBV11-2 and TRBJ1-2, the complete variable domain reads EAGVAQSPRYKIIEKRQSVAFWCNPISGHATLYWYQQILGQGPKLLIQFQNNGVVDDSQLPKDRFSAERLKGVDSTLKIQPAKLEDSAVYLCASTSEGTGRPLKNYGYTFGSGTRLTVV.

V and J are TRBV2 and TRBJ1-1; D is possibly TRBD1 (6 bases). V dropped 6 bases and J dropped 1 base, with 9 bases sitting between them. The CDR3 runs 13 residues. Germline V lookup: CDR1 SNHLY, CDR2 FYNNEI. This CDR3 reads CASRGQPNTEAFF. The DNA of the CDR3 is TGTGCCAGCAGGGGACAACCGAACACTGAAGCTTTCTTT.

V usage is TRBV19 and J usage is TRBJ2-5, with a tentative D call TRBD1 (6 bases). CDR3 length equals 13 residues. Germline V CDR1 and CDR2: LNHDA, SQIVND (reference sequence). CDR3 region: CASSQDSRGTQYF. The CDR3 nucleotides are TGTGCTTCGTCCCAGGACAGCCGGGGGACCCAGTACTTC. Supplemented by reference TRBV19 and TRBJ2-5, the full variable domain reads DGGITQSPKYLFRKEGQNVTLSCEQNLNHDAMYWYRQDPGQGLRLIYYSQIVNDFQKGDIAEGYSVSREKKESFPLTVTSAQKNPTAFYLCASSQDSRGTQYFGPGTRLLVL.

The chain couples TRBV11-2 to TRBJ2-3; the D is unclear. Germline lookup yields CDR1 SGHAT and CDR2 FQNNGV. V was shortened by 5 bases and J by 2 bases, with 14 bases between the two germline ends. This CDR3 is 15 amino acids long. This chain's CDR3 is CASSLTGTFTDTQYF. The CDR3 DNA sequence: TGTGCCAGCAGCCTGACGGGTACCTTCACAGATACGCAGTATTTT.

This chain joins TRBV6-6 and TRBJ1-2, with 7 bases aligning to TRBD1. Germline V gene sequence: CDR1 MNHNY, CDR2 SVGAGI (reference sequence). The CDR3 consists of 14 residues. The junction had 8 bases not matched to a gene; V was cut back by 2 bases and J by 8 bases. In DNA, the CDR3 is TGTGCCAGCAGTTACCTCACAGGGGTAAGCGGCTACACCTTC. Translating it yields CASSYLTGVSGYTF.

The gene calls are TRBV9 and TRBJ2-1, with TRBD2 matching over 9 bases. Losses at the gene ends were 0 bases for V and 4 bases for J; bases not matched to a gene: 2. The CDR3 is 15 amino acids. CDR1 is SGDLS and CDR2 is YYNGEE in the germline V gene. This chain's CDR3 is CASSVEAGGYNEQFF. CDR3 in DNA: TGTGCCAGCAGCGTAGAGGCGGGGGGGTACAATGAGCAGTTCTTC.

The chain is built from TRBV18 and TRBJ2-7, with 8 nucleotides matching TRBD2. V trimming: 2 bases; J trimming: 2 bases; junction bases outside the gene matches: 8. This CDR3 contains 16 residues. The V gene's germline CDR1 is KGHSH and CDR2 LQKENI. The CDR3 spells CASSPEAGGKAYEQYF. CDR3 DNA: TGTGCCAGCTCACCAGAGGCGGGAGGAAAAGCCTACGAGCAGTACTTC.

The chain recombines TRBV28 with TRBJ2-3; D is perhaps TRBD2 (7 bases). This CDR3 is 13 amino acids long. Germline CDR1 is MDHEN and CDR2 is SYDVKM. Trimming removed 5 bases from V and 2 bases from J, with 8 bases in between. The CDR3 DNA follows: TGTGCCAGCAGTCGGGGGGCCACAGATACGCAGTATTTT. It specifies CASSRGATDTQYF.

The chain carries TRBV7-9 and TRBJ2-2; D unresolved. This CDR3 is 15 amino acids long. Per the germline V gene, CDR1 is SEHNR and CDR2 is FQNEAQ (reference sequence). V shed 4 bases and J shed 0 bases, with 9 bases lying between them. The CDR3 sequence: CASSSNTANTGELFF. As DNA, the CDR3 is TGTGCCAGCAGCTCCAATACAGCGAACACCGGGGAGCTGTTTTTT.

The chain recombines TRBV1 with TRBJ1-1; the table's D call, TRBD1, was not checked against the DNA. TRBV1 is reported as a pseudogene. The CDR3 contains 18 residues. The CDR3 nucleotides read TGCACCAGCAGCCAACGGACCGTAGTGGGGGCCCCGAACACTGAAGCTTTCTTT. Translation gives CTSSQRTVVGAPNTEAFF.